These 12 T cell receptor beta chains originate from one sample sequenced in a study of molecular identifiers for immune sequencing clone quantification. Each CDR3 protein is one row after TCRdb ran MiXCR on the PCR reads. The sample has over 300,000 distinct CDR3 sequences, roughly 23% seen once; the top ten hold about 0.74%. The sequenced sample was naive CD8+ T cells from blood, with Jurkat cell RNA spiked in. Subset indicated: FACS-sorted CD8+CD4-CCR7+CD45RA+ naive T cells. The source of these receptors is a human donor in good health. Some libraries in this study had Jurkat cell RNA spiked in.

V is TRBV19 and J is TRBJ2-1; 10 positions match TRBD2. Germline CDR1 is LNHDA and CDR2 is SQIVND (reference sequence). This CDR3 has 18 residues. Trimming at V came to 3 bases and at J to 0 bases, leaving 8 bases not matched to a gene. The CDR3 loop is CASSIRLAGALSYNEQFF. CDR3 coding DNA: TGTGCCAGTAGTATTAGGCTAGCGGGGGCCCTCTCCTACAATGAGCAGTTCTTC.

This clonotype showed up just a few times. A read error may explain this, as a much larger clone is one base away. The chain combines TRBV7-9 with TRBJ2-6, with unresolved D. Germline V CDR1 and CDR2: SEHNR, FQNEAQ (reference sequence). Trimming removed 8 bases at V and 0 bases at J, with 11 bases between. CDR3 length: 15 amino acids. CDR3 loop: CASGSTVSGANVLTF. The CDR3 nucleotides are TGTGCCAGCGGGTCAACAGTCTCTGGGGCCAACGTCCTGACTTTC.

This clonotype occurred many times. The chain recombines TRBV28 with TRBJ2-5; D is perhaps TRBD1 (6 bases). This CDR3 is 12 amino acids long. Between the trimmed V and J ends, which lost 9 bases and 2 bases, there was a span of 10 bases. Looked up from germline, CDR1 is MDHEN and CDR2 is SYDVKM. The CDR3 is CASHRDQETQYF. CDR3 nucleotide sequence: TGTGCCAGTCACAGGGATCAAGAGACCCAGTACTTC.

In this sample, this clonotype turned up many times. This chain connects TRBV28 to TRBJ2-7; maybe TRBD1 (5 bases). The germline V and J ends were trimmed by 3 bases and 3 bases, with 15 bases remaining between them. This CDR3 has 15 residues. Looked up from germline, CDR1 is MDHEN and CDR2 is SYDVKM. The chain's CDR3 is CASSFRGASGYEQYF. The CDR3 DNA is TGTGCCAGCAGTTTTCGTGGGGCTAGTGGCTACGAGCAGTACTTC.

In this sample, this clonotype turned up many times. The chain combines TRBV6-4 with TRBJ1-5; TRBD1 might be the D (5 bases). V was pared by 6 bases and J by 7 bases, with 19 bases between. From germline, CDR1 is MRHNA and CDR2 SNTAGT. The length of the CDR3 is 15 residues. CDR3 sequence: CASSEDGLPGQPQHF. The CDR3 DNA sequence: TGTGCCAGCAGCGAGGACGGTTTACCAGGGCAGCCCCAGCATTTT.

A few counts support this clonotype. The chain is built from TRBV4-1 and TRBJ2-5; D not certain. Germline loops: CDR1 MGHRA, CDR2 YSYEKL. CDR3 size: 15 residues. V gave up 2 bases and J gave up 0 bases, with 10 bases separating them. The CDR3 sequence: CASSQTTVYQETQYF. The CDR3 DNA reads TGCGCCAGCAGCCAAACTACAGTGTACCAAGAGACCCAGTACTTC.

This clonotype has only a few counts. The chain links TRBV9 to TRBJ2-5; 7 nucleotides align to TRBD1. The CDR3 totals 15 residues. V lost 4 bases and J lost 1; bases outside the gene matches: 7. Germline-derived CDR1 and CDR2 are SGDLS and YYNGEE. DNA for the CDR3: TGTGCCAGCAGCAAGGGGACAGCCTCCCAAGAGACCCAGTACTTC. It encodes CASSKGTASQETQYF. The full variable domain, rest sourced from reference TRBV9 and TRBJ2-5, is DSGVTQTPKHLITATGQRVTLRCSPRSGDLSVYWYQQSLDQGLQFLIQYYNGEERAKGNILERFSAQQFPDLHSELNLSSLELGDSALYFCASSKGTASQETQYFGPGTRLLVL.

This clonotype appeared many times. This chain's CDR3 is CASSIASAKNIQYF. The CDR3 DNA is TGTGCCAGTAGTATAGCCTCAGCCAAAAACATTCAGTACTTC. The chain couples TRBV19 to TRBJ2-4; D is ambiguous. Trimming cost V 1 base and J 0 bases, with 4 bases left between them. The CDR3 has 14 residues. Germline V gene data show CDR1 as LNHDA and CDR2 as SQIVND (reference sequence).

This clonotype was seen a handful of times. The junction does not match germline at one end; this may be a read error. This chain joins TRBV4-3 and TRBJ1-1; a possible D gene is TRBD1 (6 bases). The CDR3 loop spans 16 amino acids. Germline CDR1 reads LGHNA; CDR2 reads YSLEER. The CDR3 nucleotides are TGCGCCGGCAGCCAAGAGGAGGAACAGGGTGTATATGAAGCTTTCTTT. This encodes CAGSQEEEQGVYEAFF.

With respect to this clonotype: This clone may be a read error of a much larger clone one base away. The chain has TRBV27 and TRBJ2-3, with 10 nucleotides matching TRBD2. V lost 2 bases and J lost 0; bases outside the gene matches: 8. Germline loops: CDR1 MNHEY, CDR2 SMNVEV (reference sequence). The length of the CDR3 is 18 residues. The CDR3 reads CASSLTLAGSSSTDTQYF. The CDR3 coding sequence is TGTGCCAGCAGTTTAACACTAGCGGGATCCTCCAGCACAGATACGCAGTATTTT.

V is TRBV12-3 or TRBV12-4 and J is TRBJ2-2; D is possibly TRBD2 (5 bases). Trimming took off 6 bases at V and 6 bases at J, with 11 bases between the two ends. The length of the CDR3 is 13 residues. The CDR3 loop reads CASRPLAAGELFF. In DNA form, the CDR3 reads TGTGCCAGCAGGCCCCTAGCCGCCGGGGAGCTGTTTTTT.

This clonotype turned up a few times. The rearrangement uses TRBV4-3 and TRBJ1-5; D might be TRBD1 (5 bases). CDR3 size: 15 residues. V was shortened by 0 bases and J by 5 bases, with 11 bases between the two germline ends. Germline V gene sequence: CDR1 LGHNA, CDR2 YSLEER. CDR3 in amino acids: CASSQDRDGYQPQHF. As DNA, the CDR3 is TGCGCCAGCAGCCAAGACAGGGATGGTTATCAGCCCCAGCATTTT.